The clone carrying this TCR beta chain was recorded at least ten times. What it recognizes is unknown. This entry belongs to a study of T cell repertoires in cytomegalovirus infection. Turning to the study itself: Well-studied HLA-B-restricted CMV epitopes were used in the study alongside recently identified HLA-C-restricted ones. Public TCR beta signatures indicated both CMV infection and matching HLA type.

Regarding the study as a whole: There were carriers of CMV plus the relevant HLA, and cumulative public TCR beta family frequency identified them. CMV-specific HLA-C-restricted TCR beta clonotypes dominated the ex vivo response.

TCRdb re-called the reads with MiXCR, one entry per CDR3 protein. The table includes under 850,000 distinct CDR3 sequences, around a third detected once. The TCR was taken from a human donor in good health (CMV status not recorded). Some clones in this sample may be carry-over from other donors' samples. This specimen consisted of cultured PBMCs, obtained from culture after CMV antigen stimulation.

Written as DNA, the CDR3 is TGTGCCAGCAGCTCGGACAGCAATGAGCAGTTCTTC. It encodes CASSSDSNEQFF. The rearrangement uses TRBV7-2 and TRBJ2-1; D may be TRBD1 (6 bases). Germline V gene sequence: CDR1 SGHTA, CDR2 FQGNSA. The germline V and J ends were trimmed by 4 bases and 6 bases, with 7 bases remaining between them. CDR3 length: 12 residues.